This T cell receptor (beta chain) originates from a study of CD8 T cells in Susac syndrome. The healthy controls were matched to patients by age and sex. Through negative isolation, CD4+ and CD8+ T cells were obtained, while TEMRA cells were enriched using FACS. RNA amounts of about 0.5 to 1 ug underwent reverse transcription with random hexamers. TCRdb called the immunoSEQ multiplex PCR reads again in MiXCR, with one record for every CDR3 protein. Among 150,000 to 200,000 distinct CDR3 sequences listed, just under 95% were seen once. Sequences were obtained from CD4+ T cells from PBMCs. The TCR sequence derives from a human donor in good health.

The CDR3 DNA is TGTGCCAGCAGCACTAGCGCTCGGGAGCAGTTCTTC. This codes for CASSTSAREQFF. The chain combines TRBV3-1 with TRBJ2-1; 7 nucleotides match TRBD2. V was clipped by 5 bases and J by 10 bases; unmatched bases: 5. The CDR3 consists of 12 residues. The germline gives CDR1 LGHDT, CDR2 YNNKEL (reference sequence).